The 5 T cell receptor beta chains presented below share a single source sample, sequenced in a study of blood T cell repertoires in COVID-19. The protocol was immunoSEQ multiplex PCR, while the TCRdb copy is restricted to in-frame clones and leaves out a portion. The sample records about 290,000 clones, roughly 89% being singletons. Sequencing was performed on PBMCs or T cells enriched from blood (not recorded which). Receptors were obtained from a woman aged 40 to 50 who had recovered from COVID-19.

V usage is TRBV9 and J usage is TRBJ2-1, with TRBD1 matching over 9 bases. V trimming: 0 bases; J trimming: 5 bases; junction bases outside the gene matches: 15. The CDR3 is 19 amino acids. Germline loops: CDR1 SGDLS, CDR2 YYNGEE. CDR3 region: CASSVGSGLRDRDNNEQFF. The CDR3 bases are TGTGCCAGCAGCGTAGGTAGTGGTCTTCGGGACAGGGATAACAATGAGCAGTTCTTC.

The chain couples TRBV27 to TRBJ1-2; TRBD1 matches 8 bases. This CDR3 contains 13 residues. CDR1 is MNHEY and CDR2 is SMNVEV in the germline V gene (reference sequence). The V and J ends lost 2 bases and 8 bases, in that order; junction bases with no gene match: 4. CDR3 DNA sequence: TGTGCCAGCAGTTTACAGGGGGCTGTAGGCTACACCTTC. Amino acids: CASSLQGAVGYTF.

The V gene is TRBV3-1 (or the pseudogene TRBV3-2), the J gene TRBJ1-2; 7 bases agree with TRBD1. With 1 base clipped from V and 1 base from J, the junction kept 9 bases outside the gene matches. Germline assignment: CDR1 LGHDT and CDR2 YNNKEL (reference sequence). This CDR3 comprises 17 residues. The CDR3 sequence: CASSQGRSGDSNYGYTF. The CDR3, as DNA: TGTGCCAGCAGCCAAGGACGTTCGGGGGACAGTAACTATGGCTACACCTTC.

In DNA form, the CDR3 reads TGTGCCAGTAAAACAGGGCTCAATTCACCCCTCCACTTT. Amino acid sequence: CASKTGLNSPLHF. The chain couples TRBV19 to TRBJ1-6; D perhaps matches TRBD1 (6 bases). Between the trimmed V and J ends, which lost 7 bases and 7 bases, there was a span of 11 bases. The germline gives CDR1 LNHDA, CDR2 SQIVND (reference sequence). There are 13 residues in the CDR3.

This clone was detected once. This chain joins TRBV4-3 and TRBJ1-6; D uncertain. Germline CDR1 is LGHNA and CDR2 is YSLEER. The CDR3 is 15 residues long. V lost 0 bases and J 7 bases, leaving 10 bases between the germline ends. CDR3: CASSQDYKSNSPLHF. The CDR3, as DNA: TGCGCCAGCAGCCAAGATTACAAGTCCAATTCACCCCTCCACTTT.